These 22 T cell receptor beta chains share one sample of origin, sequenced in a study of blood T cell repertoires in COVID-19. Method: immunoSEQ multiplex PCR; TCRdb's copy keeps in-frame clones and lacks some. Seen here are about 130,000 clones, 65% to 85% observed once, and the top ten hold about 18%. Sequenced sample: peripheral blood. These receptors all stem from a woman aged 80 or over with acute or convalescent COVID-19.

CDR3 amino acids: CASGLVPGGRAPEQFF. The CDR3 bases are TGTGCTAGTGGTTTGGTACCTGGCGGGAGGGCCCCTGAGCAGTTCTTC. The chain couples TRBV12-5 to TRBJ2-1, with 9 bases matching TRBD2. The germline V gene encodes CDR1 LGHNT and CDR2 FRNRAP. The J segment lost 9 bases and the V segment lost 0 bases, leaving 9 bases of the junction unmatched. This CDR3 has 16 residues.

In the case of this clone: One junction end does not reproduce the germline sequence, and a read error may be involved. This rearrangement joins TRBV4-3 to TRBJ2-7, with D tentatively TRBD1 (6 bases). The germline gives CDR1 LGHNA, CDR2 YSLEER. The CDR3 length is 14 residues. This CDR3 reads CASSQELGTGTTTF. DNA of the CDR3: TGCGCCAGCAGCCAAGAACTTGGGACCGGGACAACCACCTTC.

This clone was seen more than once but under ten times. This chain joins TRBV7-9 and TRBJ1-4; no clear D. The germline gives CDR1 SEHNR, CDR2 FQNEAQ (reference sequence). The CDR3 has 16 residues. V lost 5 bases and J 5 bases, leaving 18 bases between the germline ends. In nucleotides, the CDR3 is TGTGCCAGCAGCCCCCGCGGAGGTTGGGCGAATGAAAAACTGTTTTTT. Its translation is CASSPRGGWANEKLFF.

This clone has a handful of counts. The rearrangement links TRBV6-5 to TRBJ1-4; 8 positions agree with TRBD1. This CDR3 spans 15 amino acids. Germline lookup yields CDR1 MNHEY and CDR2 SVGAGI. With 7 bases clipped from V and 11 bases from J, the junction kept 15 bases outside the gene matches. The CDR3 loop is CASTEREDRVLKLFF. CDR3 nucleotides: TGTGCCAGCACCGAACGAGAGGACAGGGTATTGAAACTGTTTTTT.

The V and J genes are TRBV7-2 and TRBJ1-4, with D perhaps matching TRBD1 (6 bases). This CDR3 region has 15 residues. The germline V and J ends were trimmed by 7 bases and 7 bases, with 19 bases remaining between them. The germline V gene encodes CDR1 SGHTA and CDR2 FQGNSA. The CDR3 DNA reads as TGTGCCAGCACCAAAGGGGGGGGCGCGGGTGAAAAACTGTTTTTT. Residues: CASTKGGGAGEKLFF.

This clone was seen only once. The chain uses TRBV9 and TRBJ1-2; 12 nucleotides match TRBD1. The germline CDR1 and CDR2 sequences are SGDLS and YYNGEE. CDR3 length: 18 residues. Unmatched junction bases numbered 10, after V lost 0 bases and J lost 4 bases. The CDR3: CASSVGGDRGRAGYGYTF. In DNA, the CDR3 is TGTGCCAGCAGCGTAGGAGGGGACAGGGGGCGGGCCGGCTATGGCTACACCTTC.

V usage is TRBV18 and J usage is TRBJ2-3; TRBD2 agrees at 8 bases. The J segment lost 4 bases and the V segment lost 3 bases, leaving 15 bases of the junction unmatched. The CDR3 runs 18 residues. Germline V gene sequence: CDR1 KGHSH, CDR2 LQKENI. In DNA form, the CDR3 reads TGTGCCAGCTCACCGCTAGCGGGCCAGACCCGGAAGGCAGATACGCAGTATTTT. Amino acid sequence: CASSPLAGQTRKADTQYF.

The rearrangement uses TRBV13 and TRBJ1-3; D remains unclear. The CDR3 is 15 residues long. V was clipped by 2 bases and J by 1 base, with 9 bases between them. From germline, CDR1 is PRHDT and CDR2 FYEKMQ (reference sequence). The CDR3 DNA follows: TGTGCCAGCAGCTTAAGAGGGAATTCTGGAAACACCATATATTTT. Translated, it gives CASSLRGNSGNTIYF.

A single count supports this clone. This chain connects TRBV4-3 to TRBJ1-6, with 11 bases lining up with TRBD1. This CDR3 has 16 residues. Germline V CDR1 and CDR2: LGHNA, YSLEER. Trimming took 4 bases from V and 5 from J; bases not matched to a gene: 4. The CDR3 sequence: CASSRTGGADNSPLHF. CDR3 nucleotide sequence: TGCGCCAGCAGCCGGACAGGGGGCGCGGATAATTCACCCCTCCACTTT.

The chain has TRBV5-1 and TRBJ1-4; 7 positions match TRBD1. J lost 5 bases, V lost 4 bases, and 8 bases had no gene match. The germline gives CDR1 SGHRS, CDR2 YFSETQ. CDR3 length: 15 residues. CDR3 amino acids: CASSRQGVKNEKLFF. The CDR3 bases are TGCGCCAGCAGCCGACAGGGAGTGAAGAATGAAAAACTGTTTTTT.

A note on this clone: One end of the junction fails to match germline, which may point to a read error. The V and J genes are TRBV7-7 and TRBJ2-5; 7 bases are shared with TRBD1. The length of the CDR3 is 15 residues. Germline CDR1 is SSHAT and CDR2 is FNYEAQ (reference sequence). The CDR3 DNA sequence: TGTGCTAGCAGCCCCCATCTGGACAGGCGGGAGACCCAGTACTTC. Protein: CASSPHLDRRETQYF.

The chain employs TRBV5-1 and TRBJ2-3, with 10 bases fitting TRBD2. Germline V gives CDR1 SGHRS, CDR2 YFSETQ. V trimming: 2 bases; J trimming: 1 base; junction bases outside the gene matches: 10. The CDR3 loop spans 18 amino acids. The CDR3 DNA is TGCGCCAGCAGCTTAAGAGCGGGAGGGGGTGTAGGCACAGATACGCAGTATTTT. Its protein product is CASSLRAGGGVGTDTQYF.

The gene calls are TRBV6-5 and TRBJ2-7; maybe TRBD1 (6 bases). CDR3 length equals 13 residues. CDR1 and CDR2 from the germline V gene are MNHEY and SVGAGI. V was trimmed by 7 bases and J by 2 bases, leaving 12 bases between them. The CDR3 DNA reads TGTGCCAGCACCCAGACAGGAACCTACGAGCAGTACTTC. Translated, it gives CASTQTGTYEQYF.

The V gene is TRBV12-3 or TRBV12-4, the J gene TRBJ2-5, with a tentative D call TRBD1 (6 bases). The V end was cut by 7 bases, the J end by 3 bases, with 12 bases between. The length of the CDR3 is 13 residues. CDR3 coding DNA: TGTGCCAGCACCCCAGGGGTAGAAGAGACCCAGTACTTC. It is translated as CASTPGVEETQYF.

CDR3 nucleotides: TGTGCCAGCTCACCACTCGGTAGGGGTTCGGAGACCCAGTACTTC. Its protein product is CASSPLGRGSETQYF. V is TRBV18 and J is TRBJ2-5; tentatively, D is TRBD1 (5 bases). This CDR3 contains 15 residues. The ends were cut back, 1 base at V and 5 bases at J, with 14 bases in the middle. Germline CDR1 reads KGHSH; CDR2 reads LQKENI.

CDR3 in DNA: TGTGCCAGCAGTGACGGGACAGGGGGCAATGAGCAGTTCTTC. Protein: CASSDGTGGNEQFF. This chain joins TRBV6-4 and TRBJ2-1; 11 positions match TRBD1. The CDR3 sequence is 14 residues long. With 2 bases clipped from V and 6 bases from J, the junction kept 0 bases outside the gene matches. Germline assignment: CDR1 MRHNA and CDR2 SNTAGT.

This rearrangement joins TRBV7-6 to TRBJ1-1; D may be TRBD1 (5 bases). Trimming removed 5 bases from V and 3 bases from J, with 16 bases in between. Per germline, CDR1 SGHVS and CDR2 FNYEAQ. The CDR3 extends over 15 amino acids. Here the CDR3 DNA reads TGTGCCAGCAGCGAATCAGGGTATGAGGACACTGAAGCTTTCTTT. Its translation is CASSESGYEDTEAFF.

This CDR3 is CASSLAGGGAGETQYF. CDR3 sequence (DNA): TGTGCCAGCAGCTTAGCCGGCGGGGGGGCCGGGGAGACCCAGTACTTC. The chain employs TRBV7-2 and TRBJ2-5; 9 nucleotides line up with TRBD2. The CDR3 extends over 16 amino acids. Germline-derived CDR1 and CDR2 are SGHTA and FQGNSA. V lost 0 bases to trimming and J lost 5 bases; unmatched junction nucleotides: 7.

This clone appeared once. The genes are TRBV19 and TRBJ1-2; D call uncertain. Per germline, CDR1 LNHDA and CDR2 SQIVND (reference sequence). Trimming pared 4 bases from V and 6 bases from J, leaving 15 bases between. The CDR3 length is 14 residues. In DNA form, the CDR3 reads TGTGCCAGTAGTACCGCACAGCCTCGTCATGGCTACACCTTC. Its protein is CASSTAQPRHGYTF.

This chain uses TRBV19 with TRBJ2-5; possible D gene TRBD2, 5 bases. This CDR3 contains 15 residues. CDR1 LNHDA and CDR2 SQIVND come from the germline V gene (reference sequence). V lost 6 bases and J 5 bases, leaving 19 bases between the germline ends. This CDR3 is CASRTREILGETQYF. CDR3 in DNA: TGTGCCAGTAGGACGAGGGAAATTCTAGGGGAGACCCAGTACTTC. The full variable domain, completed using reference TRBV19 and TRBJ2-5, is DGGITQSPKYLFRKEGQNVTLSCEQNLNHDAMYWYRQDPGQGLRLIYYSQIVNDFQKGDIAEGYSVSREKKESFPLTVTSAQKNPTAFYLCASRTREILGETQYFGPGTRLLVL.

The table lists this clone with a count of one. This rearrangement joins TRBV6-5 to TRBJ2-7, with D tentatively TRBD1 (7 bases). Looked up from germline, CDR1 is MNHEY and CDR2 is SVGAGI. CDR3 length: 16 residues. V was shortened by 2 bases and J by 2 bases, with 16 bases between the two germline ends. The CDR3 sequence is CASSYGGDSRTYEQYF. DNA of the CDR3: TGTGCCAGCAGTTACGGCGGGGACAGCCGTACCTACGAGCAGTACTTC.

This chain uses TRBV12-3 or TRBV12-4 with TRBJ2-1, with D possibly matching TRBD1 (6 bases). Trimming shortened V by 7 bases and J by 6 bases, and 13 bases separated the two germline ends. This CDR3 has 13 residues. CDR3: CASTGEITNEQFF. CDR3 DNA: TGTGCCAGCACAGGGGAAATTACCAATGAGCAGTTCTTC.